What follows are 18 T cell receptor beta chains derived from one specimen sequenced in a study of cytomegalovirus exposure and HLA in healthy donors (dated by TCRdb to the late 2010s). Libraries were prepared through the immunoSEQ multiplex PCR assay. For the multiplex PCR, a mixture combining 60 forward primers for TCR Vbeta segments and 13 reverse primers for TCR Jbeta segments was used. Entries here come from immuneACCESS through TCRdb and include only in-frame sequences with V and J called. Some clones fail to appear in such tables; in the studies checked, an unresolved V gene covers under half of the shortfall, and the cause of the remainder is unknown. The sample profile shows some 180,000 clones; 70% to 75% of them were found once. The ten top clones hold about 2.9% of the sample. Sequencing input: PBMCs. The receptors stem from a male donor in good health and CMV-seronegative.

The chain combines TRBV4-2 with TRBJ2-1, with unresolved D. The CDR3 covers 14 residues. Trimming took off 1 base at V and 7 bases at J, with 11 bases between the two ends. Germline assignment: CDR1 LGHNA and CDR2 YNFKEQ. The CDR3, as DNA: TGTGCCAGCAGCCAAGGCAACGCGTGGAATGAGCAGTTCTTC. Its translation: CASSQGNAWNEQFF.

The chain uses TRBV7-3 and TRBJ1-5; 7 bases map to TRBD1. The CDR3 has 15 amino acids. J gave up 2 bases and V 5 bases, and 6 bases lay outside the gene matches. The germline V gene has CDR1 SGHTA and CDR2 FQGTGA. The DNA for the CDR3 is TGTGCCAGCAGCGCCCAGGGGGGCCGCAATCAGCCCCAGCATTTT. This gives the protein CASSAQGGRNQPQHF.

The chain combines TRBV7-2 with TRBJ2-1, with 11 bases identical to TRBD2. Germline loops: CDR1 SGHTA, CDR2 FQGNSA. With V trimmed by 5 bases and J by 0 bases, 3 bases remained unmatched. The CDR3 totals 16 residues. CDR3 nucleotide sequence: TGTGCCAGCAGCCCTACTAGCGGGAGCTCCTACAATGAGCAGTTCTTC. Protein product: CASSPTSGSSYNEQFF.

The chain links TRBV19 to TRBJ1-5; 9 positions agree with TRBD1. Unmatched junction bases numbered 4, after V lost 4 bases and J lost 0 bases. CDR1 is LNHDA and CDR2 is SQIVND in the germline V gene (reference sequence). This CDR3 comprises 16 residues. Here the CDR3 DNA reads TGTGCCAGTAGTACTTCGGGACAGGGTAGCAATCAGCCCCAGCATTTT. It yields the protein CASSTSGQGSNQPQHF.

The chain couples TRBV6-1 to TRBJ1-5; D unresolved. The CDR3 runs 15 residues. Germline V gene data show CDR1 as MNHNS and CDR2 as SASEGT. V was shortened by 10 bases and J by 0 bases, with 16 bases between the two germline ends. The CDR3 reads CATSPYGDSNQPQHF. CDR3 coding DNA: TGTGCCACCTCTCCTTACGGTGATAGCAATCAGCCCCAGCATTTT.

Regarding this clone: Other nucleotide sequences from this sample produce the same CDR3. The chain links TRBV7-9 to TRBJ1-1; D is ambiguous. The CDR3 is 14 residues long. The germline V gene encodes CDR1 SEHNR and CDR2 FQNEAQ (reference sequence). V lost 1 base, J lost 3 bases, and 9 bases lay in between. The CDR3 is CASSLDTGDTEAFF. In nucleotides, the CDR3 is TGTGCCAGCAGCTTAGACACGGGAGACACTGAAGCTTTCTTT.

The chain couples TRBV15 to TRBJ2-3; D is undetermined. Trimming cost V 0 bases and J 3 bases, with 4 bases left between them. Per the germline V gene, CDR1 is LNHNV and CDR2 is YYDKDF (reference sequence). The CDR3 is 13 amino acids. The CDR3, as DNA: TGTGCCACCAGCAGAGATATAACAGATACGCAGTATTTT. The encoded protein is CATSRDITDTQYF.

This chain uses TRBV6-6 with TRBJ2-4, with 7 bases fitting TRBD1. V was pared by 7 bases and J by 1 base, with 10 bases of the junction left unmatched. The germline V gene encodes CDR1 MNHNY and CDR2 SVGAGI (reference sequence). This CDR3 comprises 16 residues. The CDR3 is CASTRPGTVAKNIQYF. CDR3 coding DNA: TGTGCCAGCACCCGCCCCGGGACAGTTGCCAAAAACATTCAGTACTTC.

The rearrangement uses TRBV7-3 and TRBJ2-6; no firm D call. The CDR3 sequence is 15 residues long. Germline values: CDR1 SGHTA, CDR2 FQGTGA. Trimming stripped 5 bases from V and 1 base from J, with 9 bases between. CDR3 region: CASSRSASGANVLTF. CDR3 DNA: TGTGCCAGCAGCCGCAGCGCATCTGGGGCCAACGTCCTGACTTTC.

The chain couples TRBV11-2 to TRBJ1-5; the match to TRBD1 covers 8 bases. With 5 bases clipped from V and 4 bases from J, the junction kept 4 bases outside the gene matches. The CDR3 has 14 amino acids. Germline V lookup: CDR1 SGHAT, CDR2 FQNNGV. The CDR3 protein is CASSPNRGNQPQHF. The CDR3 bases are TGTGCCAGCAGCCCGAACAGGGGGAATCAGCCCCAGCATTTT. Looking up the rest from reference TRBV11-2 and TRBJ1-5 gives the full variable domain: EAGVAQSPRYKIIEKRQSVAFWCNPISGHATLYWYQQILGQGPKLLIQFQNNGVVDDSQLPKDRFSAERLKGVDSTLKIQPAKLEDSAVYLCASSPNRGNQPQHFGDGTRLSIL.

V and J are TRBV7-9 and TRBJ1-1; 7 nucleotides align to TRBD1. The V segment lost 2 bases and the J segment 5 bases; nucleotides outside the gene matches: 5. This CDR3 is built from 14 residues. CDR1 is SEHNR, CDR2 FQNEAQ, per germline (reference sequence). The CDR3 region is CASSLIGQVTEAFF. As DNA, the CDR3 is TGTGCCAGCAGCTTAATTGGACAGGTAACTGAAGCTTTCTTT.

J is TRBJ1-1 and V is TRBV6-1; unclear D gene. The ends were cut back, 1 base at V and 1 base at J, with 10 bases in the middle. Germline values: CDR1 MNHNS, CDR2 SASEGT. This CDR3 contains 15 residues. The DNA for the CDR3 is TGTGCCAGCAGTGAAGGAACTTCATCGAACACTGAAGCTTTCTTT. It is translated as CASSEGTSSNTEAFF.

The rearrangement joins TRBV5-1 to TRBJ2-1, with D perhaps TRBD2 (5 bases). The CDR3 sequence is 14 residues long. The V gene's germline CDR1 is SGHRS and CDR2 YFSETQ. V lost 4 bases, J lost 4 bases, and 12 bases lay in between. CDR3 region: CASSLRTGYNEQFF. DNA for the CDR3: TGCGCCAGCAGCCTTAGGACGGGGTACAATGAGCAGTTCTTC.

This sequence joins TRBV10-3 and TRBJ2-7; possible D gene TRBD1, 6 bases. The CDR3 is 12 residues long. The V and J ends lost 7 bases and 5 bases respectively, with 12 bases between them. The germline V gene has CDR1 ENHRY and CDR2 SYGVKD. DNA for the CDR3: TGTGCCATCAAGGCAGGGGCCGACGAGCAGTACTTC. This translates into CAIKAGADEQYF.

Worth noting for this clone: At one boundary the junction diverges from the germline segment, which might be a read error. The chain links TRBV13 to TRBJ1-2; D uncertain. In germline, CDR1 is PRHDT, CDR2 FYEKMQ (reference sequence). The CDR3 covers 12 residues. CDR3: CASSLGQYGHTF. As DNA, the CDR3 is TGTGCCAGCAGCTTAGGACAGTATGGCCACACCTTC.

This rearrangement joins TRBV30 to TRBJ1-5; possibly TRBD1 for D (6 bases). V was pared by 5 bases and J by 1 base, with 9 bases between. Germline V gives CDR1 GTSNPN, CDR2 SVGIG (reference sequence). The CDR3 contains 13 residues. DNA of the CDR3: TGTGCCTGGCAGGGGACCAGCAATCAGCCCCAGCATTTT. This codes for CAWQGTSNQPQHF.

The rearrangement uses TRBV28 and TRBJ2-3, with TRBD2 as a possible D gene (5 bases). Trimming took off 8 bases at V and 0 bases at J, with 12 bases between the two ends. The CDR3 runs 14 residues. Per germline, CDR1 MDHEN and CDR2 SYDVKM. The CDR3 here is CASEAGSSTDTQYF. In nucleotides, the CDR3 is TGTGCCAGCGAGGCGGGTTCTAGCACAGATACGCAGTATTTT. Complete variable domain (other parts from reference TRBV28 and TRBJ2-3): DVKVTQSSRYLVKRTGEKVFLECVQDMDHENMFWYRQDPGLGLRLIYFSYDVKMKEKGDIPEGYSVSREKKERFSLILESASTNQTSMYLCASEAGSSTDTQYFGPGTRLTVL.

This clone was seen only once. J is TRBJ1-5 and V is TRBV30; TRBD1 is a possible D gene (6 bases). V lost 1 base and J 6 bases, leaving 16 bases between the germline ends. Germline CDR1 reads GTSNPN; CDR2 reads SVGIG (reference sequence). The CDR3 sequence is 15 residues long. CDR3 coding DNA: TGTGCCTGGAGTGGCTTTACAGGGATGGGTCAGCCCCAGCATTTT. Translating it yields CAWSGFTGMGQPQHF. The full variable domain, its missing parts supplied by reference TRBV30 and TRBJ1-5, is SQTIHQWPATLVQPVGSPLSLECTVEGTSNPNLYWYRQAAGRGLQLLFYSVGIGQISSEVPQNLSASRPQDRQFILSSKKLLLSDSGFYLCAWSGFTGMGQPQHFGDGTRLSIL.